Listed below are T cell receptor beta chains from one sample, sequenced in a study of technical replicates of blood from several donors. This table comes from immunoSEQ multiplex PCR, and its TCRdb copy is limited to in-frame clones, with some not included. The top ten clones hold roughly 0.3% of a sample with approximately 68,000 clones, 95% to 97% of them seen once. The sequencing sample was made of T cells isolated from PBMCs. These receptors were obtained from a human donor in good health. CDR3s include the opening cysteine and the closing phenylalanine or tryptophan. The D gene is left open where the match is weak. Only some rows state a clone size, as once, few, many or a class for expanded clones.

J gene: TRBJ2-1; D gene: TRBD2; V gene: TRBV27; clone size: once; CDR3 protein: CASGKLAGELF; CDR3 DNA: TGTGCCAGCGGTAAGCTAGCGGGGGAACTCTTC
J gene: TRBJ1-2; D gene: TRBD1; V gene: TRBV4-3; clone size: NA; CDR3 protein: CASSQEDRTNYGYTF; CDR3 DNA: TGCGCCAGCAGCCAAGAGGACAGGACTAACTATGGCTACACCTTC
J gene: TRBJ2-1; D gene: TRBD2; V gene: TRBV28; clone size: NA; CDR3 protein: CASSWGLVRTNEQFF; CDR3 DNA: TGTGCCAGCAGCTGGGGACTAGTACGAACTAATGAGCAGTTCTTC
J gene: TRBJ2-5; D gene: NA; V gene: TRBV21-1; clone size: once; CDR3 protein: CASSKVRTGRLETQYF; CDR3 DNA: TGTGCCAGCAGCAAAGTGAGGACAGGCCGCCTAGAGACCCAGTACTTC
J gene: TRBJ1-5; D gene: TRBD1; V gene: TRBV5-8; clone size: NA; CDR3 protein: CASSLGTGRPQHF; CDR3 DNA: TGTGCCAGCAGCTTGGGGACAGGGAGGCCCCAGCATTTT
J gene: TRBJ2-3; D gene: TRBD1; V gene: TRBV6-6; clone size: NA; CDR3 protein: CASSLATGDSTDTQYF; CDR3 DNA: TGTGCCAGCAGCCTGGCCACAGGGGATAGCACAGATACGCAGTATTTT
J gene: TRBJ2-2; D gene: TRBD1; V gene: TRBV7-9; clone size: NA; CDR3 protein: CASSLNRGNTGELFF; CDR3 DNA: TGTGCCAGCAGCTTAAACAGGGGTAACACCGGGGAGCTGTTTTTT
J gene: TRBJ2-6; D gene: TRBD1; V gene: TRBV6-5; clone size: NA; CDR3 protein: CASRTGLAGANVLTF; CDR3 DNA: TGTGCCAGCAGGACAGGGTTAGCCGGGGCCAACGTCCTGACTTTC
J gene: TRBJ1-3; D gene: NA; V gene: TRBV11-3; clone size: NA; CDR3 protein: CASSLVTGYSGNTIYF; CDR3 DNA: TGTGCCAGCAGCTTAGTGACAGGCTACTCTGGAAACACCATATATTTT
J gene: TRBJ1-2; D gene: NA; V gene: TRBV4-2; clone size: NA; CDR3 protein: CAIHRDYTF; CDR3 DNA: TGTGCCATCCACAGAGACTACACCTTC
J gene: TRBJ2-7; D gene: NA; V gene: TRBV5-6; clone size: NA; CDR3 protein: CASRLLPSYEQYF; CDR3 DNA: TGTGCCAGCCGCTTACTTCCCTCCTACGAGCAGTACTTC
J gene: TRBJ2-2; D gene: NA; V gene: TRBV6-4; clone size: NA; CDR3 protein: CASKSVVGGELFF; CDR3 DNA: TGTGCCAGCAAAAGCGTGGTTGGCGGGGAGCTGTTTTTT
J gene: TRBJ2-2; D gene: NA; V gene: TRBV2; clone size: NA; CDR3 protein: CASSELWGVSRELFF; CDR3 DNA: TGTGCCAGCAGTGAGTTATGGGGCGTTAGCCGGGAGCTGTTTTTT
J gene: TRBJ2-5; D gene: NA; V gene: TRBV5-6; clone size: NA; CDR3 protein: CASSLTGPLETQYF; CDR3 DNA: TGTGCCAGCAGCTTGACAGGGCCACTCGAGACCCAGTACTTC
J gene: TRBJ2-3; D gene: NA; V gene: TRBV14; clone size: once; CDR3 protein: CASSRNPPLGADTQYF; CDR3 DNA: TGTGCCAGCAGCCGAAATCCCCCGCTCGGGGCAGATACGCAGTATTTT
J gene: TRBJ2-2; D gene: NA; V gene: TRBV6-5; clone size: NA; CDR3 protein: CASSYYHLSVTGELFF; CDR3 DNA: TGTGCCAGCAGTTATTATCACCTTAGCGTCACCGGGGAGCTGTTTTTT
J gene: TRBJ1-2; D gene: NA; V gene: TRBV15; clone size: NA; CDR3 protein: CATSRDRGGTPYGYTF; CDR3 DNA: TGTGCCACCAGCAGAGATAGAGGGGGAACTCCCTATGGCTACACCTTC
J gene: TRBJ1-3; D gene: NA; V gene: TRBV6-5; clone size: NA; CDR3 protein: CASSRDGGYGNTIYF; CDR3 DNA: TGTGCCAGCAGCCGTGACGGAGGCTATGGAAACACCATATATTTT
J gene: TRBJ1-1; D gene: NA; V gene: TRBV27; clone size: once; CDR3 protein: CASSPFTGGTNTEAFF; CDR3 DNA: TGTGCCAGCAGTCCCTTTACGGGAGGAACGAACACTGAAGCTTTCTTT
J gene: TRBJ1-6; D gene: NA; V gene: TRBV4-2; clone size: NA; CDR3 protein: CASSQDGQDNSPLHF; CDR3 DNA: TGTGCCAGCAGCCAAGATGGACAAGATAATTCACCCCTCCACTTT
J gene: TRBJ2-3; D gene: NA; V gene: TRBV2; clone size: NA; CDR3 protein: CASKRGSTDTQYF; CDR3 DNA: TGTGCCAGCAAACGGGGTAGCACAGATACGCAGTATTTT
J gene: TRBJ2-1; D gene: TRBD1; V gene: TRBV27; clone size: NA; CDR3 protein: CASSSQGGLYNEQFF; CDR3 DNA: TGTGCCAGCAGTTCACAGGGGGGCCTTTACAATGAGCAGTTCTTC
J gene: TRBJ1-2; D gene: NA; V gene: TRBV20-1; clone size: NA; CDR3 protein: CSAPTVGYTF; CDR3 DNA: TGCAGTGCTCCAACAGTCGGCTACACCTTC
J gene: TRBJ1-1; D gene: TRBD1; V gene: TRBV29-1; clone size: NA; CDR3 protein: CSVAFLEGDRVVYQGTEAFF; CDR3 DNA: TGCAGCGTTGCATTTCTGGAGGGGGACAGGGTGGTATATCAAGGCACTGAAGCTTTCTTT
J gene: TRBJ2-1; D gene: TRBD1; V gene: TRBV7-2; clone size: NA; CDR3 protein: CASRLTGGRDEQFF; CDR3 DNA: TGTGCCAGCAGATTAACAGGGGGTCGGGATGAGCAGTTCTTC
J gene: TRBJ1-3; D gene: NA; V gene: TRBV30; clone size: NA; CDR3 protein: CAWSRDSSSGNTIYF; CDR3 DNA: TGTGCCTGGAGTCGGGACTCGAGCTCTGGAAACACCATATATTTT
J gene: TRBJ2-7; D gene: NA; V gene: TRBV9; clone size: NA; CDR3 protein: CASSVGGDYTYEQYF; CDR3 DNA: TGTGCCAGCAGCGTAGGGGGGGATTACACCTACGAGCAGTACTTC
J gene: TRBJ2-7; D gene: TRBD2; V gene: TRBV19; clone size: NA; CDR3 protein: CASSMREGTYSYEQYF; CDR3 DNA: TGTGCCAGTAGTATGCGGGAGGGAACCTACTCCTACGAGCAGTACTTC
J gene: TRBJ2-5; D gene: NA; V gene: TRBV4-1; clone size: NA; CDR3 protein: CASSQVAIQETQYF; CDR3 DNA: TGCGCCAGCAGCCAAGTCGCCATACAGGAGACCCAGTACTTC
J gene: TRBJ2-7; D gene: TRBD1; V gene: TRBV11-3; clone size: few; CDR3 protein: CASSFGRGLNEQYF; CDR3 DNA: TGTGCCAGCAGCTTCGGCAGGGGGCTAAACGAGCAGTACTTC
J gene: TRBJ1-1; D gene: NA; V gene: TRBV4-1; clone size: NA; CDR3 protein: CASSPPGLSEAFF; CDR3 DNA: TGCGCCAGCAGCCCACCGGGGTTGTCTGAAGCTTTCTTT
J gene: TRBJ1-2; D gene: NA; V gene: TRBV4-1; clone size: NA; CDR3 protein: CASRGALSNYGYTF; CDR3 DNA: TGCGCCAGCAGGGGGGCCCTATCTAACTATGGCTACACCTTC
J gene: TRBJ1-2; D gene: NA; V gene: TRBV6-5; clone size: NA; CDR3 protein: CASSPRGFAGYTF; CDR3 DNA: TGTGCCAGCAGTCCGAGGGGGTTCGCGGGCTACACCTTC
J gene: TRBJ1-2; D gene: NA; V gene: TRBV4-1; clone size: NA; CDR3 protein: CASSQERGLTNYGYTF; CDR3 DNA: TGCGCCAGCAGCCAAGAGAGGGGGTTAACTAACTATGGCTACACCTTC
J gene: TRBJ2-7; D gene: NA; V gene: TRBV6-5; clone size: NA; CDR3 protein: CASSYTGAYYEQYF; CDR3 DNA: TGTGCCAGCAGTTACACTGGAGCCTACTACGAGCAGTACTTC
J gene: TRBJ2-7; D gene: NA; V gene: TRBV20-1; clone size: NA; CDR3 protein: CSAALYEQYF; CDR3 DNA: TGCAGTGCGGCCCTCTACGAGCAGTACTTC
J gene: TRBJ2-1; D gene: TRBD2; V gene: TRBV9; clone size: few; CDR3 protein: CASSLSGSSYNEQFF; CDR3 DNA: TGTGCCAGCAGCCTGAGCGGGAGCTCCTACAATGAGCAGTTCTTC
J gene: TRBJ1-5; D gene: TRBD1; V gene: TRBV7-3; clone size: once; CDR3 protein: CASSFSQGANQPQHF; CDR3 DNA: TGTGCCAGCAGCTTTTCGCAGGGGGCAAACCAGCCCCAGCATTTT
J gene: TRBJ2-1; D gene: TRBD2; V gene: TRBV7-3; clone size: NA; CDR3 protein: CASSLDGTSELDEQFF; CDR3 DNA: TGTGCCAGCAGCTTAGATGGGACTAGCGAGTTAGATGAGCAGTTCTTC
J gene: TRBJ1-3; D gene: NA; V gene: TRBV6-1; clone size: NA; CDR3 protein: CASSGHLSGNTIYF; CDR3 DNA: TGTGCCAGCTCGGGACACCTCTCTGGAAACACCATATATTTT
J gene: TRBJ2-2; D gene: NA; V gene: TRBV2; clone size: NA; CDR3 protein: CASSETRGTGELFF; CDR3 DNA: TGTGCCAGCAGTGAAACACGGGGCACCGGGGAGCTGTTTTTT
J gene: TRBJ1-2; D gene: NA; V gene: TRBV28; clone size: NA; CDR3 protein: CASEGTIYGYTF; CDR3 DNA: TGTGCCAGCGAGGGGACAATCTATGGCTACACCTTC
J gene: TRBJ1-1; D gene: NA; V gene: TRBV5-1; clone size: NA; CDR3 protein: CASSLARGKNTEAFF; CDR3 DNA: TGCGCCAGCAGCTTGGCTAGGGGGAAGAACACTGAAGCTTTCTTT
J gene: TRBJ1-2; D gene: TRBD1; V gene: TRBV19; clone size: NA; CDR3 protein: CASSLGTGYGYTF; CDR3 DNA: TGTGCCAGTTCCTTAGGGACAGGCTATGGCTACACCTTC
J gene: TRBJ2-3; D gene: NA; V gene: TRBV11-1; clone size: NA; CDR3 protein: CASSLDSGSTDTQYF; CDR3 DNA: TGTGCCAGCAGCTTAGATTCGGGGAGCACAGATACGCAGTATTTT
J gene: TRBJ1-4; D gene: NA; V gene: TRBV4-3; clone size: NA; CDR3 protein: CASSQGVSQREKLFF; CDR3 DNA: TGCGCCAGCAGCCAAGGTGTGAGCCAGCGTGAAAAACTGTTTTTT
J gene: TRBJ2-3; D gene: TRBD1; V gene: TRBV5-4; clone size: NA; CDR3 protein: CASSPPRTGQTDTQYF; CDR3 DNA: TGTGCCAGCAGCCCACCTCGGACAGGGCAAACAGATACGCAGTATTTT
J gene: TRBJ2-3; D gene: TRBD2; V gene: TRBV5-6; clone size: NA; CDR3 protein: CASSLGGGGTDTQYF; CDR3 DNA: TGTGCCAGCAGCTTGGGCGGGGGGGGCACAGATACGCAGTATTTT
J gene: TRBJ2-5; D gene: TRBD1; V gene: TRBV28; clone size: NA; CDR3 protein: CASSLDRGEGMETQYF; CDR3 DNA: TGTGCCAGCAGTTTGGACAGGGGGGAAGGGATGGAGACCCAGTACTTC
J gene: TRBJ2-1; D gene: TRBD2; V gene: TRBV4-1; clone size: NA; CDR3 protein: CASSPGLAGNEQFF; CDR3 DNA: TGCGCCAGCAGCCCGGGACTAGCAGGCAATGAGCAGTTCTTC
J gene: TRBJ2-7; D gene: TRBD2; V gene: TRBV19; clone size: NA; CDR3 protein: CASSIAALSSGRAYEQYF; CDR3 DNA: TGTGCCAGTAGTATAGCCGCGTTAAGTAGCGGGAGGGCCTACGAGCAGTACTTC
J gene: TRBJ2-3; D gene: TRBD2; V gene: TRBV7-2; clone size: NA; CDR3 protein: CASSLAGGPRGGNTQYF; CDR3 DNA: TGTGCCAGCAGCTTAGCGGGAGGGCCGAGGGGTGGAAATACGCAGTATTTT
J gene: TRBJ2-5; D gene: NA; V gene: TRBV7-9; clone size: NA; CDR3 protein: CASSLGGGTQYF; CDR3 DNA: TGTGCCAGCAGCTTAGGAGGAGGGACCCAGTACTTC
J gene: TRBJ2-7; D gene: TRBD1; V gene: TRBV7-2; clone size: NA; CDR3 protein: CASSSGQGKNEQYF; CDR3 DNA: TGTGCCAGCAGCTCGGGACAGGGAAAGAACGAGCAGTACTTC
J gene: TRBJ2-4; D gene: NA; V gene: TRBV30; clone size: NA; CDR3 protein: CAWSVHGGKNIQYF; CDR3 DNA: TGTGCCTGGAGTGTACATGGAGGGAAAAACATTCAGTACTTC